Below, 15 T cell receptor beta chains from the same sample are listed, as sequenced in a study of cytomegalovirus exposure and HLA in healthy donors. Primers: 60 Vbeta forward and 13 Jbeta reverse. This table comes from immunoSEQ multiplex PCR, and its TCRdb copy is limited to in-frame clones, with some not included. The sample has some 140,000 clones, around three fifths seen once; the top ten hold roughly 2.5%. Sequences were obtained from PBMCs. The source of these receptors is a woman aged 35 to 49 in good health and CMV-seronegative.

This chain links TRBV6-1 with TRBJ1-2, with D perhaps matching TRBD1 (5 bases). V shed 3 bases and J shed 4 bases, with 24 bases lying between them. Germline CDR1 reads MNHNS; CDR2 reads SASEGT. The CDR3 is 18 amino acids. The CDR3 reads CASSDDVRAGGRSYGYTF. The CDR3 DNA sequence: TGTGCCAGCAGTGATGATGTCCGGGCGGGGGGAAGAAGCTATGGCTACACCTTC.

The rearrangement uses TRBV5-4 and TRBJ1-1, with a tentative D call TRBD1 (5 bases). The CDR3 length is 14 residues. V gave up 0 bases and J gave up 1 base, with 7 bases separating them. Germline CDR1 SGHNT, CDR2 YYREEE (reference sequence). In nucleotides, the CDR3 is TGTGCCAGCAGCTTGGGCGGACAGAACACTGAAGCTTTCTTT. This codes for CASSLGGQNTEAFF.

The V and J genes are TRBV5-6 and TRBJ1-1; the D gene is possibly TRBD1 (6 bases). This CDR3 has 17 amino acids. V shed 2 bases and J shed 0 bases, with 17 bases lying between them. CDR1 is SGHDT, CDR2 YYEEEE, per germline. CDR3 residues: CASSLNDRKSLNTEAFF. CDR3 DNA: TGTGCCAGCAGCTTAAACGACAGGAAGTCCCTGAACACTGAAGCTTTCTTT.

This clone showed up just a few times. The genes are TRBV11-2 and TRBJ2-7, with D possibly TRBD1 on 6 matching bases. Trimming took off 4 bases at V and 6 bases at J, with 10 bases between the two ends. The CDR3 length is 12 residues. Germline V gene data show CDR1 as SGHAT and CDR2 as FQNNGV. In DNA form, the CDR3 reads TGTGCCAGCAGCTCGACAGGACTCGAGCAGTACTTC. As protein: CASSSTGLEQYF.

The CDR3 region is CASSLRTGNNQPQHF. The CDR3, as DNA: TGTGCCAGCAGCCTGAGGACAGGGAACAATCAGCCCCAGCATTTT. The chain uses TRBV2 and TRBJ1-5; 8 positions agree with TRBD1. V lost 6 bases to trimming and J lost 3 bases; unmatched junction nucleotides: 7. Per the germline V gene, CDR1 is SNHLY and CDR2 is FYNNEI. This CDR3 is 15 amino acids long.

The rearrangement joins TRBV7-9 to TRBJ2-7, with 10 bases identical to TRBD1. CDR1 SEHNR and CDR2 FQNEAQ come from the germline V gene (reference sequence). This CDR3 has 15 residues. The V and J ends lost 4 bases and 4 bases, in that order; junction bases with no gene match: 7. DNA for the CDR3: TGTGCCAGCAGCTCGGGGGGACAGGGGCCGTACGAGCAGTACTTC. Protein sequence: CASSSGGQGPYEQYF.

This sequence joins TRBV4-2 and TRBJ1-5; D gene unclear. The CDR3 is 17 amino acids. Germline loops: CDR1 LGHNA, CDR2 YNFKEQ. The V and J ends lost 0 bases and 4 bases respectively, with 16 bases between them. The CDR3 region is CASSQDPSRGRNQPQHF. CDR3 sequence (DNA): TGTGCCAGCAGCCAAGATCCTTCGCGGGGTAGAAATCAGCCCCAGCATTTT.

The CDR3 reads CASSWDTTTNEKLFF. CDR3 DNA: TGCGCCAGCAGCTGGGACACCACAACTAATGAAAAACTGTTTTTT. This rearrangement joins TRBV5-1 to TRBJ1-4; D might be TRBD1 (6 bases). The germline V and J ends were trimmed by 3 bases and 0 bases, with 9 bases remaining between them. The length of the CDR3 is 15 residues. The V gene's germline CDR1 is SGHRS and CDR2 YFSETQ.

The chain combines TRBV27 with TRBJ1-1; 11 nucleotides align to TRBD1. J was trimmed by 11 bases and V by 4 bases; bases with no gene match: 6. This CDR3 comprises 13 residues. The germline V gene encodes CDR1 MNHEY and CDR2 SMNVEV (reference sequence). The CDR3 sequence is CASSWGTGGRAFF. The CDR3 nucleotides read TGTGCCAGCAGTTGGGGGACAGGGGGGAGGGCTTTCTTT.

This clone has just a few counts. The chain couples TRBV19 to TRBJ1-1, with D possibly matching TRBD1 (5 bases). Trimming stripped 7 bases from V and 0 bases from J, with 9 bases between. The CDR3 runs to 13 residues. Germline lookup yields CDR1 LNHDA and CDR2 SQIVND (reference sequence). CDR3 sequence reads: CASTMTVNTEAFF. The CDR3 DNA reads TGTGCCAGTACCATGACAGTGAACACTGAAGCTTTCTTT.

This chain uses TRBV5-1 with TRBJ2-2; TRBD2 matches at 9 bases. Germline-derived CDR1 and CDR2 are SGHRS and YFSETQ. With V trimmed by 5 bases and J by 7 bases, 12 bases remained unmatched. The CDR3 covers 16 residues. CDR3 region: CASRIYGTSKVGELFF. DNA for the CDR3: TGCGCCAGCAGGATTTACGGGACTAGCAAGGTCGGGGAGCTGTTTTTT.

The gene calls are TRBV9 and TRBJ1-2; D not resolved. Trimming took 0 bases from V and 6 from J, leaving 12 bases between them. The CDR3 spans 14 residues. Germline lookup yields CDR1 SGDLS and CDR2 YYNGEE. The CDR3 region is CASSVALGVHGYTF. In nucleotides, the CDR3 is TGTGCCAGCAGCGTAGCGCTCGGGGTCCATGGCTACACCTTC.

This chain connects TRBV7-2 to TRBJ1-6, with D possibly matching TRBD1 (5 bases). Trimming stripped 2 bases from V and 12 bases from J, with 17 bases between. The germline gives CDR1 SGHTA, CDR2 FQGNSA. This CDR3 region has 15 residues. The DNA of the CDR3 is TGTGCCAGCAGCTTATCGCTCTGGGTAAGGGGACCCCTCCACTTT. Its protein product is CASSLSLWVRGPLHF.

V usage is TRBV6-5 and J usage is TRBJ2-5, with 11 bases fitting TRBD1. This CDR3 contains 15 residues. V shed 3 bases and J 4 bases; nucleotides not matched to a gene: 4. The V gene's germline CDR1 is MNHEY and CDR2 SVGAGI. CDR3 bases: TGTGCCAGCAGTTATTCCGGGACAGGGGGAGAGACCCAGTACTTC. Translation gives CASSYSGTGGETQYF.

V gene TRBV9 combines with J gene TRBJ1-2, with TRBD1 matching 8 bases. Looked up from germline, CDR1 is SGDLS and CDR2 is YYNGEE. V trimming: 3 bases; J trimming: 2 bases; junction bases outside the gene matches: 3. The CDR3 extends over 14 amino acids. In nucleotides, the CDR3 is TGTGCCAGCAGCGGGACAGGGAGGAACTATGGCTACACCTTC. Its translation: CASSGTGRNYGYTF.